This T cell receptor (beta chain) was captured in a study of blood T cell repertoires in COVID-19. Study processing details: Estimated nucleated cell counts came from reference gene primer amplification. The data were produced by immunoSEQ multiplex PCR, yet TCRdb's version contains in-frame clones alone and is incomplete. The V and J calls and the clone size are those of that table, but D and trimming were determined from the DNA. The table shows about 150,000 clones, with 83% occurring only once. Enrollment of patients from Seattle took place during active infection, with longitudinal follow-up. The clonotype comes from a woman aged 60 to 75 with COVID-19, enrolled during active disease. The sequencing input was peripheral blood.

CDR3 in amino acids: CASRTGLHTDTQYF. CDR3 nucleotides: TGTGCCAGCAGGACGGGACTTCACACAGATACGCAGTATTTT. The J gene is TRBJ2-3, the V gene TRBV2, with D maybe TRBD2 (6 bases). The CDR3 loop spans 14 amino acids. The V end lost 6 bases, the J end lost 2 bases, and 12 bases lay between the germline ends. Germline CDR1 is SNHLY and CDR2 is FYNNEI.